These T cell receptor beta chains were read from a single sample in a study of immune evolution from preneoplasia to lung adenocarcinoma. Measured with immunoSEQ multiplex PCR; TCRdb has only the in-frame clones, and not every one. Here the sample spans about 5,700 clones, 70% to 80% being singletons. The sample comprised FFPE adjacent normal lung tissue. The receptors come from a person in their 70s with lung adenocarcinoma. CDR3s include the opening cysteine and the closing phenylalanine or tryptophan. A D gene is named only where the DNA matches it firmly.

TRBV28	TRBJ1-2	TRBD1	CASSSTGGQHGYTF
TRBV7-2	TRBJ2-2	NA	CASRRDSVVGELFF
TRBV11-3	TRBJ2-3	NA	CASSYGLDPSTDTQYF
TRBV6-6	TRBJ1-5	NA	CASSTQPGRTNQPQHF
TRBV20-1	TRBJ2-1	NA	CSADDYNEQFF
TRBV28	TRBJ2-7	TRBD2	CASGSGRTFF
TRBV28	TRBJ1-1	NA	CASSKNTEAFF
TRBV29-1	TRBJ2-3	TRBD2	CSVEGTSGDLTDTQYF
TRBV29-1	TRBJ2-5	TRBD2	CSVEARGADQETQYF
TRBV29-1	TRBJ2-1	NA	CSVEVRDDEQFF
TRBV7-9	TRBJ2-7	NA	CASILDVGSEQYF
TRBV5-1	TRBJ2-2	NA	CASQLEPTGELFF
TRBV9	TRBJ2-2	NA	CASSVEGGAGPDTGELFF
TRBV11-3	TRBJ1-1	NA	CASSLEASTEAFF
TRBV2	TRBJ2-6	NA	CASLGGANVLTF
TRBV19	TRBJ2-5	NA	CASRNGAFRYQETQYF
TRBV7-2	TRBJ1-2	NA	CASSPGTNYGYTF
TRBV4-1	TRBJ2-5	TRBD2	CASSQDKRESTQYF
TRBV6-6	TRBJ2-3	NA	CASSRGTGTDTQYF
TRBV7-9	TRBJ2-2	TRBD1	CASSWDRPSGAGELFF
TRBV7-2	TRBJ2-7	NA	CASSPNRDGRYEQYF
TRBV28	TRBJ1-5	NA	CASSFTGVQPQHF